What follows is one T cell receptor beta chain and its context. As yet, its antigen is unknown. The CDR3 length is 13 residues. V was shortened by 6 bases and J by 0 bases, with 8 bases between the two germline ends. CDR1 and CDR2 (germline): MNHEY, SVGAGI. Some clones are missing from TCRdb's copy, which holds only in-frame ones; the method was immunoSEQ multiplex PCR. The sample records around 80,000 clones, under 95% being singletons. The sample belongs to a study of brain T cells in children with intractable seizures. At least one anti-epileptic drug was given before surgery. Broader study findings: Viral specificity was inferred only from CDR3 similarity; HCMV serostatus was unknown.

This sequence originates from a girl aged 2-10 years with Rasmussen encephalitis and intractable seizures. The sequencing here drew on peripheral blood, taken at surgery. This chain joins TRBV6-5 and TRBJ1-2, with D hard to call. As DNA, the CDR3 is TGTGCCAGCAGAAACACAGCTAACTATGGCTACACCTTC. Its translation: CASRNTANYGYTF.